Listed here are 18 T cell receptor beta chains from one sample, sequenced in a study of blood T cell repertoires in COVID-19. Measured with immunoSEQ multiplex PCR; TCRdb has only the in-frame clones, and not every one. The sample contains approximately 360,000 clones, 89% of which appear only once. What was sequenced was peripheral blood. The receptors come from a man aged 40-49 years with acute or convalescent COVID-19.

V gene TRBV3-1 (or the pseudogene TRBV3-2) combines with J gene TRBJ1-3; D might be TRBD1 (6 bases). The V end was cut by 0 bases, the J end by 0 bases, with 12 bases between. CDR3 size: 17 residues. Germline CDR1 and CDR2: LGHDT and YNNKEL (reference sequence). CDR3 loop: CASSQDLGQSSGNTIYF. CDR3 sequence (DNA): TGTGCCAGCAGCCAAGACCTAGGACAGAGCTCTGGAAACACCATATATTTT.

This rearrangement joins TRBV6-4 to TRBJ1-2; a weak D match, TRBD1 (6 bases). CDR1 is MRHNA, CDR2 SNTAGT, per germline. This CDR3 comprises 16 residues. V lost 0 bases to trimming and J lost 4 bases, with 15 bases between them. CDR3 amino acids: CASSDSPGQPLYGYTF. The CDR3 nucleotides read TGTGCCAGCAGTGACTCACCAGGACAGCCACTCTATGGCTACACCTTC.

The V gene is TRBV5-4, the J gene TRBJ1-2; D is unresolved. The CDR3 has 15 residues. The V and J ends lost 0 bases and 12 bases respectively, with 21 bases between them. CDR1 is SGHNT, CDR2 YYREEE, per germline (reference sequence). In nucleotides, the CDR3 is TGTGCCAGCAGCTTGGATATGGTAAACCCTACGTCGGACACCTTC. It codes for CASSLDMVNPTSDTF.

The V gene is TRBV5-4, the J gene TRBJ2-1, with TRBD1 identical over 8 bases. The CDR3 is made up of 15 amino acids. The J segment lost 3 bases and the V segment lost 4 bases, leaving 6 bases of the junction unmatched. Germline V CDR1 and CDR2: SGHNT, YYREEE (reference sequence). CDR3 protein: CASSTDRVNYNEQFF. CDR3 bases: TGTGCCAGCAGCACGGACAGGGTTAACTACAATGAGCAGTTCTTC.

The chain links TRBV27 to TRBJ2-1, with D possibly matching TRBD1 (5 bases). Trimming stripped 6 bases from V and 3 bases from J, with 9 bases between. CDR1 is MNHEY and CDR2 is SMNVEV in the germline V gene (reference sequence). The CDR3 length is 13 residues. CDR3 region: CASRAGNYNEQFF. The CDR3 DNA is TGTGCCAGCAGGGCAGGGAACTACAATGAGCAGTTCTTC.

This clone was seen only once. This sequence joins TRBV27 and TRBJ2-3; D call uncertain. The V end was cut by 1 base, the J end by 2 bases, with 13 bases between. Looked up from germline, CDR1 is MNHEY and CDR2 is SMNVEV (reference sequence). The CDR3 extends over 16 amino acids. The CDR3 DNA follows: TGTGCCAGCAGTTTATATAAGGCTAGTTCCACAGATACGCAGTATTTT. Its translation: CASSLYKASSTDTQYF.

This chain uses TRBV15 with TRBJ2-7; D is perhaps TRBD1 (5 bases). The germline V gene has CDR1 LNHNV and CDR2 YYDKDF (reference sequence). Trimming took off 0 bases at V and 3 bases at J, with 12 bases between the two ends. The CDR3 has 15 residues. The CDR3 region has the DNA TGTGCCACCAGCAGAGAAAAAGCAGGGAACTACGAGCAGTACTTC. Protein sequence: CATSREKAGNYEQYF.

V gene TRBV7-9 combines with J gene TRBJ2-7, with D unresolved. The germline CDR1 and CDR2 sequences are SEHNR and FQNEAQ (reference sequence). The CDR3 consists of 12 residues. Trimming pared 4 bases from V and 1 base from J, leaving 5 bases between. The CDR3 spells CASSSRSYEQYF. CDR3 sequence (DNA): TGTGCCAGCAGCTCCCGGTCCTACGAGCAGTACTTC.

V usage is TRBV27 and J usage is TRBJ1-2, with D perhaps TRBD1 (5 bases). V lost 2 bases and J 5 bases, leaving 15 bases between the germline ends. CDR3 size: 15 residues. Germline loops: CDR1 MNHEY, CDR2 SMNVEV (reference sequence). The DNA for the CDR3 is TGTGCCAGCAGTTTAGGTCCCGGGGGTGGTTATGGCTACACCTTC. Protein sequence: CASSLGPGGGYGYTF.

This clone was found many times. The chain links TRBV7-9 to TRBJ2-2; a weak D match, TRBD1 (5 bases). Germline V gene data show CDR1 as SEHNR and CDR2 as FQNEAQ (reference sequence). The germline V and J ends were trimmed by 4 bases and 4 bases, with 16 bases remaining between them. This CDR3 is built from 16 residues. CDR3 region: CASSSPPERGTGELFF. DNA for the CDR3: TGTGCCAGCAGCTCCCCCCCGGAAAGGGGCACCGGGGAGCTGTTTTTT.

J is TRBJ1-1 and V is TRBV27; D perhaps matches TRBD1 (5 bases). V shed 6 bases and J shed 2 bases, with 13 bases lying between them. Germline V CDR1 and CDR2: MNHEY, SMNVEV (reference sequence). The CDR3 spans 14 residues. The CDR3 spells CASRRTYGNTEAFF. The CDR3 DNA is TGTGCCAGCAGAAGGACATATGGAAACACTGAAGCTTTCTTT.

The rearrangement joins TRBV7-9 to TRBJ2-7, with a tentative D call TRBD1 (6 bases). Trimming left V 6 bases short and J 2 bases short, with 11 bases between. The CDR3 totals 13 residues. Germline lookup yields CDR1 SEHNR and CDR2 FQNEAQ (reference sequence). This CDR3 is CASSRQAAYEQYF. CDR3 nucleotides: TGTGCCAGCAGTCGACAGGCCGCCTACGAGCAGTACTTC.

This chain joins TRBV27 and TRBJ1-2, with 8 bases fitting TRBD1. The germline V gene has CDR1 MNHEY and CDR2 SMNVEV (reference sequence). This CDR3 has 16 residues. With V trimmed by 6 bases and J by 1 base, 10 bases remained unmatched. The CDR3 DNA is TGTGCCAGCAGCCCACTGGGACAGGCGATTAACTATGGCTACACCTTC. It encodes CASSPLGQAINYGYTF.

This chain uses TRBV6-5 with TRBJ2-7, with D possibly TRBD1 on 5 matching bases. Germline CDR1 reads MNHEY; CDR2 reads SVGAGI. V lost 0 bases and J lost 3, with 9 bases in between. This CDR3 is built from 14 residues. Written as DNA, the CDR3 is TGTGCCAGCAGTTACTCGCGACAGAACTACGAGCAGTACTTC. Amino acid sequence: CASSYSRQNYEQYF.

The chain employs TRBV2 and TRBJ2-7; D might be TRBD2 (6 bases). The CDR3 length is 16 residues. Trimming took 7 bases from V and 0 from J, leaving 19 bases between them. CDR1 and CDR2 from the germline V gene are SNHLY and FYNNEI. The CDR3 DNA reads as TGTGCCAGCAACCCTACGGAGGGCCAGAGCTCCTACGAGCAGTACTTC. Residues: CASNPTEGQSSYEQYF.

The chain employs TRBV28 and TRBJ2-5; D is perhaps TRBD2 (5 bases). With 6 bases removed from V and 0 bases from J, the gap between germline ends came to 14 bases. This CDR3 is built from 15 residues. Germline loops: CDR1 MDHEN, CDR2 SYDVKM. CDR3: CASSRGLTYQETQYF. The CDR3 coding sequence is TGTGCCAGCAGCCGAGGACTGACGTACCAAGAGACCCAGTACTTC.

This sequence joins TRBV6-5 and TRBJ1-2; 8 nucleotides align to TRBD1. V was pared by 6 bases and J by 7 bases, with 10 bases of the junction left unmatched. CDR3 size: 14 residues. The germline V gene encodes CDR1 MNHEY and CDR2 SVGAGI. The CDR3 protein is CASSLDRGISGYTF. CDR3 DNA sequence: TGTGCCAGCAGCCTAGACAGGGGAATAAGTGGCTACACCTTC.

The rearrangement joins TRBV29-1 to TRBJ2-5; 12 nucleotides align to TRBD1. This CDR3 is 14 amino acids long. Germline V gene lookup returns CDR1 SQVTM and CDR2 ANQGSEA. V gave up 3 bases and J gave up 1 base; unmatched junction bases: 0. CDR3 loop: CSVEGQGAQETQYF. The CDR3, as DNA: TGCAGCGTTGAGGGACAGGGGGCCCAAGAGACCCAGTACTTC.